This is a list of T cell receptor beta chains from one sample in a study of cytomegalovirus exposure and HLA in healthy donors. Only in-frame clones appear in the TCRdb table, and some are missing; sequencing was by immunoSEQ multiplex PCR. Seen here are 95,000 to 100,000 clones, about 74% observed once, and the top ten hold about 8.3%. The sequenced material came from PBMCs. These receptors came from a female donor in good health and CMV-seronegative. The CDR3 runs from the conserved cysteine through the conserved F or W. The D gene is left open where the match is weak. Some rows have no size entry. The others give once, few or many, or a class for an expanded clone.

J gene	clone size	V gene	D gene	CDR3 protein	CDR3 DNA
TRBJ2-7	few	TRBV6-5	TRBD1	CASRRDSVPYEQYF	TGTGCCAGCAGACGGGACAGCGTACCCTACGAGCAGTACTTC
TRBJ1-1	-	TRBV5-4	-	CASSFAGMPPLDTEAFF	TGTGCCAGCAGCTTCGCAGGGATGCCCCCCTTGGACACTGAAGCTTTCTTT
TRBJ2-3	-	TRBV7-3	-	CASTLAGNPTDTQYF	TGTGCCAGCACCCTTGCAGGGAACCCGACAGATACGCAGTATTTT
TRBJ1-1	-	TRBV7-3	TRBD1	CASSLGGQGTSITEAFF	TGTGCCAGCAGCCTCGGCGGACAGGGGACCAGTATCACTGAAGCTTTCTTT
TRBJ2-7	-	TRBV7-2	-	CASSPSGPGEQYF	TGTGCCAGCAGCCCCAGTGGCCCGGGGGAGCAGTACTTC
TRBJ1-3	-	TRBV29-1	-	CSVTTGNGNTIYF	TGCAGCGTGACTACAGGGAATGGAAACACCATATATTTT
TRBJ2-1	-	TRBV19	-	CASSHTPPSSYNEQFF	TGTGCCAGTAGCCATACCCCACCGAGCTCCTACAATGAGCAGTTCTTC
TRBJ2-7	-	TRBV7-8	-	CASSFRGAGSYEQYF	TGTGCCAGCAGCTTTCGGGGGGCAGGGTCCTACGAGCAGTACTTC
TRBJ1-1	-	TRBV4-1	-	CASSQDSPLREPEAFF	TGCGCCAGCAGCCAAGATTCCCCCCTTCGGGAGCCTGAAGCTTTCTTT
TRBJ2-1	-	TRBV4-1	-	CASSQFGLSDNEQFF	TGCGCCAGCAGCCAATTCGGACTCTCAGACAATGAGCAGTTCTTC
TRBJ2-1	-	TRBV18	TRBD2	CASSPGAEREGRNEQFF	TGTGCCAGCTCACCAGGGGCCGAGCGGGAGGGCCGAAATGAGCAGTTCTTC
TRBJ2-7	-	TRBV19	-	CASRNDRTYEQYF	TGTGCCAGTAGGAATGACAGGACCTACGAGCAGTACTTC